These 32 T cell receptor beta chains were sequenced from one sample in a study of T-cell reconstitution after alpha-beta-depleted transplantation in children. Preparation of the TCRbeta library used unique molecular identifiers. MiXCR, applied by TCRdb to the PCR reads, yields one record per CDR3 protein. Of about 540,000 distinct CDR3 sequences in the sample, approximately 20% were seen once. The source material was PBMCs from the stem cell graft donor, sampled from the stem cell graft. These receptors were collected from a human donor who donated a stem cell graft to a child with acute lymphoblastic leukemia.

This clonotype has just a few counts. The gene calls are TRBV7-9 and TRBJ2-7, with D possibly TRBD1 on 6 matching bases. The CDR3 spans 15 residues. Trimming pared 5 bases from V and 5 bases from J, leaving 19 bases between. Germline V lookup: CDR1 SEHNR, CDR2 FQNEAQ (reference sequence). The CDR3, as DNA: TGTGCCAGCAGCCCGTACAGGGCCCGCGGTCACGAGCAGTACTTC. Amino acids: CASSPYRARGHEQYF.

This clonotype has just a few counts. The chain is built from TRBV7-2 and TRBJ1-6; no firm D call. Germline V gene sequence: CDR1 SGHTA, CDR2 FQGNSA. This CDR3 is 15 amino acids long. With 7 bases removed from V and 0 bases from J, the gap between germline ends came to 10 bases. The CDR3: CASTVTFSYNSPLHF. The CDR3 bases are TGTGCCAGCACCGTAACGTTCTCCTATAATTCACCCCTCCACTTT.

As DNA, the CDR3 is TGTGCCAGCAGCTTGCCTTTTCGAGGGACAGATACGCAGTATTTT. This sequence encodes CASSLPFRGTDTQYF. The chain has TRBV5-4 and TRBJ2-3, with D possibly matching TRBD2 (5 bases). V lost 1 base to trimming and J lost 3 bases, with 12 bases between them. CDR1 SGHNT and CDR2 YYREEE come from the germline V gene (reference sequence). The CDR3 extends over 15 amino acids.

This clonotype was counted once. J is TRBJ2-7 and V is TRBV3-1, with 11 bases fitting TRBD2. Germline V CDR1 and CDR2: LGHDT, YNNKEL (reference sequence). This CDR3 comprises 14 residues. The ends lost 4 bases at V and 7 bases at J; junction bases unmatched: 6. CDR3 DNA: TGTGCCAGCAGCCTCCCGGGACTAGCGGATGAGCAGTACTTC. It specifies CASSLPGLADEQYF.

The chain has TRBV14 and TRBJ1-4; a weak D match, TRBD1 (5 bases). CDR3 length: 15 amino acids. Germline CDR1 SGHDN, CDR2 FVKESK. V lost 0 bases and J lost 5, with 10 bases in between. CDR3 protein: CASSQDWGRNEKLFF. For the CDR3, the DNA is TGTGCCAGCAGCCAAGATTGGGGGAGAAATGAAAAACTGTTTTTT.

J is TRBJ2-1 and V is TRBV11-1, with 9 bases aligning to TRBD2. Germline CDR1 reads SGHAT; CDR2 reads FQDESV (reference sequence). Unmatched junction bases numbered 11, after V lost 0 bases and J lost 2 bases. CDR3 size: 19 residues. The CDR3 DNA reads as TGTGCCAGCAGCTTAGCCCCCAGCGGGAGGTCCCGGACCTACAATGAGCAGTTCTTC. It is translated as CASSLAPSGRSRTYNEQFF.

The chain uses TRBV7-6 and TRBJ1-6; D ambiguous. V was trimmed by 2 bases and J by 10 bases, leaving 6 bases between them. CDR3 length equals 12 residues. The germline V gene has CDR1 SGHVS and CDR2 FNYEAQ. CDR3 residues: CASSLRESPLHF. The CDR3 DNA reads TGTGCCAGCAGCTTACGGGAATCACCCCTCCACTTT.

This clonotype was seen only a few times. The chain carries TRBV6-1 and TRBJ1-2; unclear D gene. V dropped 6 bases and J dropped 1 base, with 15 bases sitting between them. The CDR3 totals 15 residues. Germline lookup yields CDR1 MNHNS and CDR2 SASEGT. The CDR3 here is CASRFSGQLNYGYTF. The DNA for the CDR3 is TGTGCCAGCAGATTCAGTGGCCAACTTAACTATGGCTACACCTTC.

The sample holds a few counts of this clonotype. This chain uses TRBV6-1 with TRBJ1-5; TRBD1 matches 8 bases. CDR1 is MNHNS, CDR2 SASEGT, per germline. The CDR3 covers 15 residues. Trimming took 6 bases from V and 2 from J; bases not matched to a gene: 6. This CDR3 reads CASRLQGAGNQPQHF. CDR3 nucleotide sequence: TGTGCCAGCAGACTCCAGGGGGCTGGCAATCAGCCCCAGCATTTT.

To note about this clonotype: Sequence at one end of the junction differs from germline and may be a read error. This chain uses TRBV10-3 with TRBJ1-1; no clear D gene. CDR3 length: 15 amino acids. Germline CDR1 reads ENHRY; CDR2 reads SYGVKD. The CDR3 DNA follows: TGTGTCATCAGTGATCAGACACCCAGCAACACTGAAGCTTTCTTT. It yields the protein CVISDQTPSNTEAFF.

The CDR3 region has the DNA TGTGCCAGCAGCTCGCTAGCTGGGGGGGAGCTGTTTTTT. Translating gives CASSSLAGGELFF. The rearrangement joins TRBV7-6 to TRBJ2-2; the D gene is possibly TRBD2 (5 bases). Germline V gene sequence: CDR1 SGHVS, CDR2 FNYEAQ. Trimming left V 4 bases short and J 8 bases short, with 11 bases between. The CDR3 contains 13 residues. The whole variable domain, filled in from reference TRBV7-6 and TRBJ2-2, reads GAGVSQSPRYKVTKRGQDVALRCDPISGHVSLYWYRQALGQGPEFLTYFNYEAQQDKSGLPNDRFSAERPEGSISTLTIQRTEQRDSAMYRCASSSLAGGELFFGEGSRLTVL.

V usage is TRBV24-1 and J usage is TRBJ2-1; a weak D match, TRBD2 (6 bases). Trimming pared 4 bases from V and 11 bases from J, leaving 8 bases between. CDR3 size: 11 residues. Germline CDR1 is KGHDR and CDR2 is SFDVKD. The DNA of the CDR3 is TGTGCCACCAGTGAGCGGGAACAGCAGTTCTTC. It yields the protein CATSEREQQFF.

This sequence joins TRBV29-1 and TRBJ2-1; the D is unclear. The length of the CDR3 is 10 residues. Germline CDR1 reads SQVTM; CDR2 reads ANQGSEA. V was clipped by 7 bases and J by 8 bases, with 9 bases between them. CDR3 sequence: CSADNDEQFF. CDR3 coding DNA: TGCAGCGCTGACAACGATGAGCAGTTCTTC.

The chain couples TRBV7-9 to TRBJ2-7; no clear D. The CDR3 contains 14 residues. V was clipped by 1 base and J by 1 base, with 8 bases between them. In germline, CDR1 is SEHNR, CDR2 FQNEAQ (reference sequence). The CDR3 DNA follows: TGTGCCAGCAGCTTAGGCCCACAGTCCTACGAGCAGTACTTC. Amino acids: CASSLGPQSYEQYF.

The J gene is TRBJ1-1, the V gene TRBV7-8; D may be TRBD1 (5 bases). Trimming took 4 bases from V and 0 from J, leaving 9 bases between them. The CDR3 covers 14 residues. Per germline, CDR1 SGHVS and CDR2 FQNEAQ. The CDR3 DNA reads TGTGCCAGCAGCTCCCCGGGGGTGAACACTGAAGCTTTCTTT. It specifies CASSSPGVNTEAFF.

Only a few counts were recorded for this clonotype. The gene calls are TRBV20-1 and TRBJ2-7; perhaps TRBD1 as D (6 bases). The CDR3 totals 13 residues. The V and J ends lost 3 bases and 5 bases respectively, with 14 bases between them. Germline CDR1 is DFQATT and CDR2 is SNEGSKA (reference sequence). The CDR3 DNA reads as TGCAGTGCTAGCGCCGGACAGAGCCACGAGCAGTACTTC. It specifies CSASAGQSHEQYF.

This clonotype was observed a few times. The genes are TRBV18 and TRBJ1-5, with a tentative D call TRBD1 (6 bases). The V end lost 5 bases, the J end lost 0 bases, and 11 bases lay between the germline ends. The length of the CDR3 is 15 residues. The germline gives CDR1 KGHSH, CDR2 LQKENI. In DNA, the CDR3 is TGTGCCAGCTCATCCCGGACAGATAGCAATCAGCCCCAGCATTTT. The encoded protein is CASSSRTDSNQPQHF.

J is TRBJ2-4 and V is TRBV29-1; 8 nucleotides align to TRBD2. This CDR3 is 12 amino acids long. Germline V gene sequence: CDR1 SQVTM, CDR2 ANQGSEA. The V segment lost 4 bases and the J segment 9 bases; nucleotides outside the gene matches: 5. The CDR3 DNA reads as TGCAGCGTTGTCGGACTAGCCCCCATTCAGTACTTC. Encoded protein: CSVVGLAPIQYF.

The chain recombines TRBV20-1 with TRBJ2-7; no firm D call. From germline, CDR1 is DFQATT and CDR2 SNEGSKA (reference sequence). Trimming removed 1 base from V and 0 bases from J, with 7 bases in between. The CDR3 is 13 residues long. CDR3 sequence (DNA): TGCAGTGCTAGAGGGAGAATCTCCTACGAGCAGTACTTC. Amino acid sequence: CSARGRISYEQYF.

The chain recombines TRBV12-5 with TRBJ2-7; possible D gene TRBD2, 6 bases. This CDR3 spans 15 amino acids. Trimming stripped 5 bases from V and 1 base from J, with 15 bases between. From germline, CDR1 is LGHNT and CDR2 FRNRAP. The CDR3 DNA reads TGTGCTAGTGGTCGTCTCGGGACTGAATCCTACGAGCAGTACTTC. Protein sequence: CASGRLGTESYEQYF.

The gene calls are TRBV11-2 and TRBJ2-1; tentative D call: TRBD2 (5 bases). The germline V and J ends were trimmed by 0 bases and 3 bases, with 12 bases remaining between them. The CDR3 extends over 16 amino acids. Germline V gives CDR1 SGHAT, CDR2 FQNNGV. This chain's CDR3 is CASSLEKLELYNEQFF. For the CDR3, the DNA is TGTGCCAGCAGCTTAGAAAAACTAGAGCTCTACAATGAGCAGTTCTTC.

The table lists this clonotype with a few counts. This chain uses TRBV3-1 with TRBJ2-1, with TRBD2 matching over 7 bases. Germline values: CDR1 LGHDT, CDR2 YNNKEL (reference sequence). With 4 bases clipped from V and 4 bases from J, the junction kept 4 bases outside the gene matches. This CDR3 is built from 14 residues. The CDR3 region is CASSPTSRYNEQFF. CDR3 DNA: TGTGCCAGCAGCCCGACTAGCAGATACAATGAGCAGTTCTTC.

The CDR3 DNA reads as TGTGCCAGCTCACCACCGGCCCGGACAGGTCCGAACACTGAAGCTTTCTTT. Translated: CASSPPARTGPNTEAFF. V is TRBV18 and J is TRBJ1-1, with 7 bases matching TRBD1. This CDR3 comprises 17 residues. The V gene's germline CDR1 is KGHSH and CDR2 LQKENI. The trim removed 0 bases at V and 1 base at J, leaving 8 bases unmatched.

In this sample, this clonotype turned up a few times. The chain joins TRBV5-1 to TRBJ1-2; D might be TRBD1 (5 bases). The CDR3 length is 15 residues. Trimming removed 4 bases at V and 4 bases at J, with 17 bases between. From germline, CDR1 is SGHRS and CDR2 YFSETQ. The CDR3 sequence: CASSLSQGIGYGYTF. In DNA, the CDR3 is TGCGCCAGCAGCCTCTCTCAGGGAATCGGCTATGGCTACACCTTC.

V usage is TRBV9 and J usage is TRBJ2-1; 8 nucleotides line up with TRBD2. J gave up 0 bases and V 3 bases, and 2 bases lay outside the gene matches. The CDR3 is made up of 15 amino acids. Germline V gene lookup returns CDR1 SGDLS and CDR2 YYNGEE. The CDR3 spells CASSDTSGSYNEQFF. CDR3 sequence (DNA): TGTGCCAGCAGCGACACTAGCGGCTCCTACAATGAGCAGTTCTTC. The whole variable domain, remainder taken from reference TRBV9 and TRBJ2-1, is DSGVTQTPKHLITATGQRVTLRCSPRSGDLSVYWYQQSLDQGLQFLIQYYNGEERAKGNILERFSAQQFPDLHSELNLSSLELGDSALYFCASSDTSGSYNEQFFGPGTRLTVL.

This chain uses TRBV7-2 with TRBJ2-1; no clear D gene. The CDR3 consists of 12 residues. CDR1 is SGHTA, CDR2 FQGNSA, per germline. Trimming cost V 6 bases and J 4 bases, with 7 bases left between them. The CDR3 sequence: CASRRQYNEQFF. The CDR3 DNA follows: TGTGCCAGCAGACGCCAATACAATGAGCAGTTCTTC.

This clonotype was seen more than once but under ten times. This sequence joins TRBV5-1 and TRBJ2-5; a weak D match, TRBD1 (7 bases). The V gene lost 0 bases and the J gene lost 2 bases, with 14 bases spanning the gap. CDR1 is SGHRS, CDR2 YFSETQ, per germline. The CDR3 consists of 16 residues. The CDR3 region is CASSLVTGTFQETQYF. In nucleotides, the CDR3 is TGCGCCAGCAGCTTGGTGACAGGGACTTTTCAAGAGACCCAGTACTTC.

V and J are TRBV24-1 and TRBJ2-1; D gene uncertain. The CDR3 is 13 residues long. Trimming stripped 7 bases from V and 0 bases from J, with 6 bases between. Germline values: CDR1 KGHDR, CDR2 SFDVKD. Written as DNA, the CDR3 is TGTGCCACCAGCCTCAGCTCCTACAATGAGCAGTTCTTC. Amino acids: CATSLSSYNEQFF.

The genes are TRBV12-3 or TRBV12-4 and TRBJ2-1; 9 bases are shared with TRBD1. This CDR3 comprises 15 residues. Losses at the gene ends were 4 bases for V and 10 bases for J; bases not matched to a gene: 11. The CDR3 spells CASSSGQGTLQEQFF. The CDR3 DNA reads TGTGCCAGCAGTTCCGGACAGGGGACCCTCCAAGAGCAGTTCTTC.

As DNA, the CDR3 is TGTGCCAGCAGCTTCGGACAGATCCGCTACAATGAGCAGTTCTTC. Its protein product is CASSFGQIRYNEQFF. The gene calls are TRBV14 and TRBJ2-1; D might be TRBD1 (6 bases). This CDR3 comprises 15 residues. Per germline, CDR1 SGHDN and CDR2 FVKESK. Trimming took off 5 bases at V and 3 bases at J, with 14 bases between the two ends.

The CDR3 coding sequence is TGTGCCAGCAGCAATATCCGGGACACCCCAGACACTGAAGCTTTCTTT. Translated: CASSNIRDTPDTEAFF. This rearrangement joins TRBV21-1 to TRBJ1-1; the D call of TRBD1 is as the table states it, not checked on the DNA. TRBV21-1 is a recognized pseudogene. There are 16 residues in the CDR3.

The gene calls are TRBV19 and TRBJ1-5; D is perhaps TRBD1 (6 bases). Trimming cost V 3 bases and J 6 bases, with 15 bases left between them. Germline V gives CDR1 LNHDA, CDR2 SQIVND (reference sequence). The CDR3 contains 15 residues. The CDR3: CASSIGGSHSQPQHF. CDR3 coding DNA: TGTGCCAGTAGTATTGGGGGCAGCCACTCTCAGCCCCAGCATTTT.